The clone carrying this T cell receptor (beta chain) has just a few counts. These data belong to a study of T cell responses to AZD1222 COVID-19 vaccine. Background on the study: Some second doses came at about 4 weeks and others at about 12 weeks; these were pooled.

Germline CDR1 MNHEY, CDR2 SVGAGI. The CDR3 consists of 15 residues. Trimming removed 5 bases from V and 1 base from J, with 12 bases in between. Generated by immunoSEQ multiplex PCR, the TCRdb table keeps only in-frame clones and is missing some. Of under 200,000 clones in the sample, less than 95% were seen once. This chain connects TRBV6-5 to TRBJ2-1; maybe TRBD1 (6 bases). The material was peripheral blood, obtained on day 0 of AZD1222 vaccination. The source is an adult in good health. CDR3 in amino acids: CASSLQGSSYNEQFF. CDR3 DNA sequence: TGTGCCAGCAGTCTACAGGGTAGTTCCTACAATGAGCAGTTCTTC.